Shown below are 28 T cell receptor beta chains from a single sample sequenced in a study of cytomegalovirus exposure and HLA in healthy donors. The PCR made use of 60 Vbeta and 13 Jbeta primers. Profiling relied on immunoSEQ multiplex PCR, and the TCRdb table lists in-frame clones only, not all of them. Among about 120,000 clones listed, 77% were seen once. The sample comprised PBMCs. The receptors come from a man younger than 35 in good health and CMV-seropositive.

The chain employs TRBV4-2 and TRBJ2-3; D call uncertain. This CDR3 region has 18 residues. V lost 2 bases to trimming and J lost 0 bases, with 18 bases between them. In germline, CDR1 is LGHNA, CDR2 YNFKEQ. CDR3: CASSQPKLEPTSTDTQYF. CDR3 coding DNA: TGTGCCAGCAGCCAACCAAAACTCGAGCCTACTAGCACAGATACGCAGTATTTT.

The rearrangement joins TRBV5-8 to TRBJ2-2; TRBD2 aligns across 7 bases. This CDR3 spans 17 amino acids. The germline V gene encodes CDR1 SGHTS and CDR2 YDEGEE. Losses at the gene ends were 1 base for V and 4 bases for J; bases not matched to a gene: 10. DNA of the CDR3: TGTGCCAGCAGCTTGTTTAACGGCGGGGGAGGCACCGGGGAGCTGTTTTTT. This gives the protein CASSLFNGGGGTGELFF.

This clone was detected only once. The chain uses TRBV6-1 and TRBJ2-3; D possibly corresponds to TRBD1 (6 bases). Germline values: CDR1 MNHNS, CDR2 SASEGT. CDR3 length: 14 amino acids. V was trimmed by 5 bases and J by 2 bases, leaving 11 bases between them. CDR3 sequence reads: CASSYTGTTDTQYF. The CDR3 region has the DNA TGTGCCAGCAGTTATACAGGGACCACAGATACGCAGTATTTT.

The rearrangement uses TRBV7-9 and TRBJ1-1, with a weak D call TRBD1 (5 bases). The CDR3 extends over 15 amino acids. The V gene lost 6 bases and the J gene lost 0 bases, with 14 bases spanning the gap. In germline, CDR1 is SEHNR, CDR2 FQNEAQ (reference sequence). The CDR3, as DNA: TGTGCCAGCAGGCCCAGGGAGGGCTTGAACACTGAAGCTTTCTTT. Encoded protein: CASRPREGLNTEAFF.

This sequence joins TRBV5-8 and TRBJ2-1, with D perhaps TRBD1 (5 bases). V was cut by 0 bases and J by 3 bases, with 10 bases left in between. This CDR3 region has 15 residues. CDR1 SGHTS and CDR2 YDEGEE come from the germline V gene. The CDR3 coding sequence is TGTGCCAGCAGCTTGGGAAGGGGTTACTACAATGAGCAGTTCTTC. It encodes CASSLGRGYYNEQFF.

The chain has TRBV7-9 and TRBJ2-1; D might be TRBD1 (5 bases). Trimming removed 4 bases at V and 5 bases at J, with 12 bases between. The germline CDR1 and CDR2 sequences are SEHNR and FQNEAQ (reference sequence). CDR3 length: 14 residues. This CDR3 reads CASSSLTANNEQFF. Written as DNA, the CDR3 is TGTGCCAGCAGCTCCCTGACAGCGAACAATGAGCAGTTCTTC.

CDR3 region: CAIRQGGPVDEQFF. The CDR3 nucleotides are TGTGCCATTCGACAGGGAGGCCCGGTCGATGAGCAGTTCTTC. This chain links TRBV10-3 with TRBJ2-1, with D possibly being TRBD1 (7 bases). Trimming took 9 bases from V and 8 from J, leaving 20 bases between them. The CDR3 spans 14 residues. The germline V gene has CDR1 ENHRY and CDR2 SYGVKD.

The chain couples TRBV10-2 to TRBJ2-1; the match to TRBD2 covers 8 bases. Germline CDR1 WSHSY, CDR2 SAAADI. The length of the CDR3 is 16 residues. V shed 2 bases and J 3 bases; nucleotides not matched to a gene: 6. CDR3 sequence: CASSEVGSGGYNEQFF. CDR3 in DNA: TGCGCCAGCAGTGAGGTTGGAAGCGGGGGCTACAATGAGCAGTTCTTC.

This chain joins TRBV5-6 and TRBJ2-1; 8 nucleotides agree with TRBD2. V dropped 0 bases and J dropped 2; count of bases not matched to a gene: 4. Germline CDR1 reads SGHDT; CDR2 reads YYEEEE. CDR3 length: 16 amino acids. CDR3 DNA: TGTGCCAGCAGCTTGGCCGGTAGCGGGACCTACAATGAGCAGTTCTTC. Translating gives CASSLAGSGTYNEQFF. Drawing the rest from reference TRBV5-6 and TRBJ2-1, the complete variable domain is DAGVTQSPTHLIKTRGQQVTLRCSPKSGHDTVSWYQQALGQGPQFIFQYYEEEERQRGNFPDRFSGHQFPNYSSELNVNALLLGDSALYLCASSLAGSGTYNEQFFGPGTRLTVL.

J is TRBJ1-2 and V is TRBV19; 8 bases fit TRBD1. CDR3 length equals 14 residues. The V segment lost 5 bases and the J segment 4 bases; nucleotides outside the gene matches: 6. The germline CDR1 and CDR2 sequences are LNHDA and SQIVND (reference sequence). The CDR3 region is CASSSHTGGYGYTF. The CDR3 region has the DNA TGTGCCAGTAGTTCCCATACAGGGGGCTATGGCTACACCTTC. Full variable domain (rest looked up from reference TRBV19 and TRBJ1-2): DGGITQSPKYLFRKEGQNVTLSCEQNLNHDAMYWYRQDPGQGLRLIYYSQIVNDFQKGDIAEGYSVSREKKESFPLTVTSAQKNPTAFYLCASSSHTGGYGYTFGSGTRLTVV.

This clone was recorded once. In nucleotides, the CDR3 is TGTGCCAGCAGTGAAACACGTCCCCATGAAAAACTGTTTTTT. This gives the protein CASSETRPHEKLFF. The J gene is TRBJ1-4, the V gene TRBV6-1; the D is unclear. Trimming pared 2 bases from V and 6 bases from J, leaving 10 bases between. The V gene's germline CDR1 is MNHNS and CDR2 SASEGT. The CDR3 runs 14 residues.

V usage is TRBV7-9 and J usage is TRBJ1-2; TRBD1 might be the D (5 bases). The CDR3 is 14 residues long. The germline V and J ends were trimmed by 3 bases and 7 bases, with 15 bases remaining between them. Germline V gene data show CDR1 as SEHNR and CDR2 as FQNEAQ (reference sequence). The chain's CDR3 is CASSFSQAEGGYTF. DNA of the CDR3: TGTGCCAGCAGCTTTTCACAGGCGGAGGGTGGCTACACCTTC.

The rearrangement uses TRBV6-6 and TRBJ1-2; the D gene is possibly TRBD1 (5 bases). V lost 8 bases and J lost 1, with 11 bases in between. Germline CDR1 reads MNHNY; CDR2 reads SVGAGI (reference sequence). This CDR3 is 13 amino acids long. Written as DNA, the CDR3 is TGTGCCAGCCAGGGCCAGAGTAACTATGGCTACACCTTC. It is translated as CASQGQSNYGYTF.

A few counts support this clone. The V gene is TRBV28, the J gene TRBJ2-3; D may be TRBD2 (5 bases). Trimming cost V 4 bases and J 4 bases, with 18 bases left between them. The germline gives CDR1 MDHEN, CDR2 SYDVKM. The CDR3 extends over 16 amino acids. The CDR3 protein is CASSSPPGVAPDTQYF. In DNA, the CDR3 is TGTGCCAGCAGTTCCCCTCCCGGGGTAGCTCCAGATACGCAGTATTTT.

This clone showed up just once. The genes are TRBV7-9 and TRBJ2-2; the match to TRBD2 covers 10 bases. With V trimmed by 5 bases and J by 4 bases, 7 bases remained unmatched. Germline V gene data show CDR1 as SEHNR and CDR2 as FQNEAQ (reference sequence). The CDR3 length is 16 residues. This CDR3 reads CASSPLAGAATGELFF. Here the CDR3 DNA reads TGTGCCAGCAGCCCGCTAGCGGGAGCAGCCACCGGGGAGCTGTTTTTT. The variable domain in full, with the rest retrieved from reference TRBV7-9 and TRBJ2-2, is DTGVSQNPRHKITKRGQNVTFRCDPISEHNRLYWYRQTLGQGPEFLTYFQNEAQLEKSRLLSDRFSAERPKGSFSTLEIQRTEQGDSAMYLCASSPLAGAATGELFFGEGSRLTVL.

The chain recombines TRBV19 with TRBJ1-6; TRBD1 matches at 9 bases. Germline CDR1 reads LNHDA; CDR2 reads SQIVND (reference sequence). The CDR3 sequence is 16 residues long. V lost 3 bases and J lost 9; bases outside the gene matches: 9. CDR3 bases: TGTGCCAGTAGTATGGGGCCCGGGACAGGGTTTTCACCCCTCCACTTT. Its translation is CASSMGPGTGFSPLHF.

The chain uses TRBV2 and TRBJ1-3; 7 positions agree with TRBD1. The CDR3 is 13 amino acids. Germline loops: CDR1 SNHLY, CDR2 FYNNEI. Trimming took 7 bases from V and 8 from J; bases not matched to a gene: 8. This chain's CDR3 is CASTQGVLDTIYF. DNA for the CDR3: TGTGCCAGCACCCAGGGGGTCTTGGACACCATATATTTT. Full variable domain (missing parts from reference TRBV2 and TRBJ1-3): EPEVTQTPSHQVTQMGQEVILRCVPISNHLYFYWYRQILGQKVEFLVSFYNNEISEKSEIFDDQFSVERPDGSNFTLKIRSTKLEDSAMYFCASTQGVLDTIYFGEGSWLTVV.

The chain is built from TRBV2 and TRBJ1-2; D remains ambiguous. The CDR3 contains 11 residues. V lost 3 bases to trimming and J lost 8 bases, with 7 bases between them. From germline, CDR1 is SNHLY and CDR2 FYNNEI. CDR3 coding DNA: TGTGCCAGCAGTGACAGGCAGGGCTACACCTTC. This sequence encodes CASSDRQGYTF.

CDR3 residues: CASSDSGRGDTEAFF. CDR3 DNA sequence: TGTGCCAGCAGTGATTCTGGCCGCGGGGACACTGAAGCTTTCTTT. J is TRBJ1-1 and V is TRBV6-1; the D is unclear. V shed 3 bases and J shed 3 bases, with 14 bases lying between them. CDR3 length: 15 amino acids. Germline CDR1 and CDR2: MNHNS and SASEGT.

The chain uses TRBV19 and TRBJ1-4, with 7 nucleotides matching TRBD1. Trimming at V came to 4 bases and at J to 4 bases, leaving 6 bases not matched to a gene. Per the germline V gene, CDR1 is LNHDA and CDR2 is SQIVND (reference sequence). The CDR3 loop spans 15 amino acids. CDR3 DNA: TGTGCCAGTAGTAAGGGACAGACAATTAATGAAAAACTGTTTTTT. Its translation: CASSKGQTINEKLFF.

The chain recombines TRBV6-5 with TRBJ2-1; 7 bases agree with TRBD2. The CDR3 length is 13 residues. In germline, CDR1 is MNHEY, CDR2 SVGAGI. The junction had 7 bases not matched to a gene; V was cut back by 6 bases and J by 8 bases. The CDR3 coding sequence is TGTGCCAGCAGCCTGGGACTATTGGATGAGCAGTTCTTC. It specifies CASSLGLLDEQFF.

The chain employs TRBV5-1 and TRBJ2-3; 7 positions match TRBD2. The V gene's germline CDR1 is SGHRS and CDR2 YFSETQ. The CDR3 spans 15 residues. Germline trimming cut 4 bases from V and 1 base from J; bases unmatched to any gene: 6. CDR3 coding DNA: TGCGCCAGCAGCGGGGGGGGAAGCGGCACAGATACGCAGTATTTT. This codes for CASSGGGSGTDTQYF.

This clone was observed a single time. V usage is TRBV15 and J usage is TRBJ1-6; D remains unclear. Germline CDR1 is LNHNV and CDR2 is YYDKDF (reference sequence). The V end lost 2 bases, the J end lost 9 bases, and 14 bases lay between the germline ends. This CDR3 comprises 15 residues. The CDR3 DNA reads TGTGCCACCAGCAGAAGAGGCCAGCTGGGTTCACCCCTCCACTTT. Protein sequence: CATSRRGQLGSPLHF.

The chain employs TRBV23-1 and TRBJ2-2, with D tentatively TRBD1 (5 bases). TRBV23-1 carries the ORF label, with uncertain function. CDR3 length: 15 residues. V was pared by 6 bases and J by 4 bases, with 15 bases between. CDR3 amino acids: CASRKGSQGTGELFF. Written as DNA, the CDR3 is TGCGCCAGCAGGAAAGGGTCGCAGGGCACCGGGGAGCTGTTTTTT.

Regarding this clone: Germline is not matched at one junction end, which may reflect a read error. The chain's CDR3 is CASSLGGGRTF. The CDR3 DNA is TGTGCTAGCAGCTTAGGAGGGGGTAGAACCTTC. V and J are TRBV7-7 and TRBJ1-2; D might be TRBD1 (6 bases). CDR3 length equals 11 residues. Germline loops: CDR1 SSHAT, CDR2 FNYEAQ (reference sequence).

The CDR3 DNA reads TGTGCCAGCAGCTTATCGGGAGCCAAAGAGACCCAGTACTTC. This translates into CASSLSGAKETQYF. This chain links TRBV7-3 with TRBJ2-5, with D perhaps matching TRBD2 (6 bases). Trimming removed 2 bases at V and 3 bases at J, with 10 bases between. The CDR3 sequence is 14 residues long. The germline V gene encodes CDR1 SGHTA and CDR2 FQGTGA.

This chain connects TRBV7-9 to TRBJ1-4, with D possibly TRBD1 on 5 matching bases. This CDR3 is 14 amino acids long. The germline CDR1 and CDR2 sequences are SEHNR and FQNEAQ (reference sequence). V lost 4 bases and J lost 6, with 12 bases in between. The CDR3 region has the DNA TGTGCCAGCAGCTCGGACACGGCCGATGAAAAACTGTTTTTT. Encoded protein: CASSSDTADEKLFF.

The chain has TRBV19 and TRBJ2-2, with D perhaps TRBD1 (6 bases). V lost 4 bases and J 0 bases, leaving 18 bases between the germline ends. The CDR3 consists of 18 residues. Germline V gene data show CDR1 as LNHDA and CDR2 as SQIVND (reference sequence). This chain's CDR3 is CASSTVRQQGTNTGELFF. CDR3 sequence (DNA): TGTGCCAGTAGTACTGTGAGACAGCAGGGGACGAACACCGGGGAGCTGTTTTTT.